This T cell receptor (beta chain) was identified in a study of blood T cell repertoires in COVID-19. Study at large: The origin of the acute and convalescent COVID-19 samples was the United States, Italy and Spain. In each case, the material was cDNA or gDNA derived from T cells, B-cell-depleted T cells, or PBMCs.

Original processing notes: Reference gene primer amplification in the assay estimated nucleated cell counts. Assay: immunoSEQ multiplex PCR; the TCRdb copy retains only in-frame clones and omits some. V and J calls and clone size are copied from that table; D and trimming were computed from the DNA. The sample has roughly 100,000 clones; approximately 84% are singletons. The CDR3 is 14 amino acids. CDR1 is ENHRY, CDR2 SYGVKD, per germline. Trimming left V 2 bases short and J 5 bases short, with 10 bases between. This receptor was obtained from a man between 65 and 85 years old with acute or convalescent COVID-19. What was sequenced was peripheral blood. V is TRBV10-3 and J is TRBJ2-1; perhaps TRBD1 as D (5 bases). In nucleotides, the CDR3 is TGTGCCATCAGTGAGAGGGGCAGGGACAATGAGCAGTTCTTC. This gives the protein CAISERGRDNEQFF.